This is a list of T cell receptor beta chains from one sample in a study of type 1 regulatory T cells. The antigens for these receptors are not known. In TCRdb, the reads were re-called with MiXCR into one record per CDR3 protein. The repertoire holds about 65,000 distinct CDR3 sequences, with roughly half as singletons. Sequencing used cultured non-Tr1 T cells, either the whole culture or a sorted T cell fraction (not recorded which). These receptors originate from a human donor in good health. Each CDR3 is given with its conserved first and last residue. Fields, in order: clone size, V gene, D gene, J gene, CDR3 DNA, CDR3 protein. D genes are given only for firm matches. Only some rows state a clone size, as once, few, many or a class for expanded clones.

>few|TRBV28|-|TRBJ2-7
TGTGCCAGCAGTTTCGACGGGGGATGGCAGTACTTC
CASSFDGGWQYF
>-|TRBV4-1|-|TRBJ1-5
TGCGCCAGCAGCCAAGACCCCAGAAATCAGCCCCAGCATTTT
CASSQDPRNQPQHF
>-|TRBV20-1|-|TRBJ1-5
TGCAGTGCTAGGGAGGTTGTTGATCAGCCCCAGCATTTT
CSAREVVDQPQHF
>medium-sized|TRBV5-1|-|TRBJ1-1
TGCGCCAGCAGCTTCCCCGGGAACACTGAAGCTTTCTTT
CASSFPGNTEAFF
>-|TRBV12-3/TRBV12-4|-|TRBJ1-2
TGTGCCAGCAGTTACTCGAAGGGAGGGCCTGGCTACACCTTC
CASSYSKGGPGYTF
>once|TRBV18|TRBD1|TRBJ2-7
TGTGCCAGCTCAAAGGACAGGGGACCCTACGAGCAGTACTTC
CASSKDRGPYEQYF
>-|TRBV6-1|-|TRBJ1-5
TGTGCCAGCACTGGGGGCTTTTTGGGGAGAGAATTAGAGTATGGTCAGCCCCAGCATTTT
CASTGGFLGRELEYGQPQHF
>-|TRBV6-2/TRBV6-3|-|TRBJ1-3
TGTGCCAGCAGAAACGAGGGCCTTGGAAACACCATATATTTT
CASRNEGLGNTIYF
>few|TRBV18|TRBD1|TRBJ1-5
TGTGCCAGCTCACCGAAGACAGGGGGAAGCAATCAGCCCCAGCATTTT
CASSPKTGGSNQPQHF
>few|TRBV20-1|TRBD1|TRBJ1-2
TGCAGTGCTACAGCCGGGACAGGGGGCCCTAACTATGGCTACACCTTC
CSATAGTGGPNYGYTF
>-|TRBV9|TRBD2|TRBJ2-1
TGTGCCAGCAGCGCCCATCCGACTAGCGGGGCACCGTTCTTC
CASSAHPTSGAPFF
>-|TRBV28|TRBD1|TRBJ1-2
TGTGCCAGCAGACAAATCCGGGACAGGGTAGAGGGGACCTTC
CASRQIRDRVEGTF
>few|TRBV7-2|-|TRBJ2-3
TGTGCCAGCAGCTCGTTGACAGCTAGCACAGATACGCAGTATTTT
CASSSLTASTDTQYF
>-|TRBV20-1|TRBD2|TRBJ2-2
TGCAGTGCACAGTCTAGCGGGGTTGGCACCGGGGAGCTGTTTTTT
CSAQSSGVGTGELFF
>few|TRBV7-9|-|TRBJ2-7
TGTGCCAGCAGCGAAAACGGACCCTACGAGCAGTACTTC
CASSENGPYEQYF
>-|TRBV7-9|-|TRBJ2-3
TGTGCCAGCAGCATCACAGGGAGTACAGATACGCAGTATTTT
CASSITGSTDTQYF
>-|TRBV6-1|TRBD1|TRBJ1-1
TGTGCCAGCAGCGCAGGGGGCCTGGGTATAAAAGACTCTGAAGCTTTCTTT
CASSAGGLGIKDSEAFF
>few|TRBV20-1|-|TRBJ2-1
TGCAGTGCTAGCGGTGGGTTGGATGAGCAGTTCTTC
CSASGGLDEQFF
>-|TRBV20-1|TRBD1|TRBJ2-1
TGCAGTGCTACTCCGGGACAGGGTAATGACGTGGGGCAGTTCTTC
CSATPGQGNDVGQFF
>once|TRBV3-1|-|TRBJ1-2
TGTGCCAGCAGCGGGCAGGGGTTCAACTATGGCTACACCTTC
CASSGQGFNYGYTF
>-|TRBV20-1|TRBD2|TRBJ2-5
TGCAGTGCTACTAGGGCTAGCGGGGCCTTGGAGACCCAGTACTTC
CSATRASGALETQYF
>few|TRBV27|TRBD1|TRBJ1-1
TGTGCCAGCAGTCGAGTCCCGGGACAGGGAGCGAATACTGAAGCTTTCTTT
CASSRVPGQGANTEAFF
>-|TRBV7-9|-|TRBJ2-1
TGTGCCAGCAGCTTACCCGGGGGGCGCGCCAATGAGCAGTTCTTC
CASSLPGGRANEQFF
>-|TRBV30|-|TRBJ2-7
TGTGCCTGGAGTGTAACGGCAGGGGTTAACTACGAGCAGTACTTC
CAWSVTAGVNYEQYF